This section outlines one T cell receptor beta chain sequence together with its context. The data were taken from a study of shared clonotypes between healthy human individuals. Produced via immunoSEQ multiplex PCR; TCRdb's table is partial and in-frame only. The sample consists of approximately 1,500,000 clones, 95% to 99% of them appearing once. Deletions cut 7 bases from V and 5 bases from J, with 11 bases between. Germline V gene sequence: CDR1 SGHDN, CDR2 FVKESK. This CDR3 region has 13 residues. This receptor was taken from a man under 40 in good health. Sequencing used naive CD4+ T cells sorted from blood. Indicated subset: CD45RA+ positively selected. The chain has TRBV14 and TRBJ2-2, with D perhaps matching TRBD2 (5 bases). CDR3 sequence: CASNLRGTGELFF. In DNA form, the CDR3 reads TGTGCCAGCAACCTACGCGGGACCGGGGAGCTGTTTTTT.